This TCR beta chain was captured in a study of prognosis after radiotherapy for stage I lung cancer. Study information: Enrollment of stage I non-small cell lung cancer patients ran from April 2018 to early 2019. Study-wide findings and caveats: The study found lower Shannon entropy after stereotactic body radiation therapy in patients who developed distant metastases.

This clonotype was seen at least ten times. Its antigen is undetermined. Trimming took 3 bases from V and 2 from J; bases not matched to a gene: 5. Germline V gives CDR1 SGHRS, CDR2 YFSETQ. This CDR3 comprises 15 residues. With two-round multiplex PCR, TCR beta CDR3 sequences were amplified from genomic DNA. Amplification in first-round PCR relied on primers specific to each TRBV and TRBJ gene. Each CDR3 protein is one row after TCRdb ran MiXCR on the multiplex PCR reads. In the table there are 27,000 or so distinct CDR3 sequences, about 41% of which are singletons. The sample consisted of PBMCs, taken before or after stereotactic body radiation therapy (not recorded which). The source of this sequence is a donor aged 50 or older with non-small cell lung cancer. The V call is TRBV5-1, the J call TRBJ2-5, with 9 bases matching TRBD2. This chain's CDR3 is CASSSGTSTQETQYF. The CDR3 DNA reads TGCGCCAGCAGCTCGGGGACTAGCACACAAGAGACCCAGTACTTC.